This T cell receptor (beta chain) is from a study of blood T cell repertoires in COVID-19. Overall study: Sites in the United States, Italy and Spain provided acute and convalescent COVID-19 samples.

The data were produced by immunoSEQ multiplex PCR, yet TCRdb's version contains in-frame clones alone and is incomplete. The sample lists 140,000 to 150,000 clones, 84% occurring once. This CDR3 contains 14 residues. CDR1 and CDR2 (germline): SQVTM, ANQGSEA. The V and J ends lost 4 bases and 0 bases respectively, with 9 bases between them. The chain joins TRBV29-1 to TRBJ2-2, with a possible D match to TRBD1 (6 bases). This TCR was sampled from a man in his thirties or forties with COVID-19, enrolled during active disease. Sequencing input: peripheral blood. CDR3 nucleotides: TGCAGCGTTGGGACAGATACGAACACCGGGGAGCTGTTTTTT. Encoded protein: CSVGTDTNTGELFF.